The clone carrying this T cell receptor beta chain was seen only a few times. Antigen unknown. Sample-barcoded 5' priming and a J-beta primer mix drove a second PCR of roughly 6 to 12 cycles. Each TCR beta cDNA got a 12-nucleotide random molecular identifier. TCRdb re-called the 5' RACE reads with MiXCR, one entry per CDR3 protein. This table has hundreds of thousands of distinct CDR3 sequences, about half appearing once. The data belong to a study of blood T cells in healthy people across ages. Findings of the study overall: Naive T cell percentage showed a strong correlation with the diversity of TCR beta.

Germline V lookup: CDR1 SGHRS, CDR2 YFSETQ. This CDR3 comprises 12 residues. The ends were cut back, 4 bases at V and 8 bases at J, with 10 bases in the middle. The J gene is TRBJ2-1, the V gene TRBV5-1; no firm D call. The specimen was blood. The clonotype comes from a woman aged 55-70 years in good health. The CDR3 protein is CASSRSTYEQFF. The CDR3 coding sequence is TGCGCCAGCAGCCGGAGTACTTATGAGCAGTTCTTC. Looking up the rest from reference TRBV5-1 and TRBJ2-1 gives the full variable domain: KAGVTQTPRYLIKTRGQQVTLSCSPISGHRSVSWYQQTPGQGLQFLFEYFSETQRNKGNFPGRFSGRQFSNSRSEMNVSTLELGDSALYLCASSRSTYEQFFGPGTRLTVL.